Sequencing of this T cell receptor (beta chain) was carried out in a study of T cells in Graves' hyperthyroidism and ophthalmopathy. Amplification of TCR beta CDR3 regions was performed using RNA transcripts as template. During a first-round RT-PCR of the TCR CDR3, the HTBI primer set was used. A single record per CDR3 protein comes from TCRdb applying MiXCR to the multiplex PCR reads. Seen here are 250,000 to 400,000 distinct CDR3 sequences, roughly 13% observed once, and the top ten hold 34%. Any patient presenting with uncontrolled infection, other autoimmune disease, pregnancy or lactation was left out. Diagnoses were established using clinical symptoms, serum thyroxine and TRAb, thyroid ultrasound and orbital computed tomography. This clonotype was counted at least ten times. Its antigen is still unknown. Study-wide results and caveats: It was a median roughly 6.5 months before onset that the model predicted ophthalmopathy.

Trimming left V 4 bases short and J 4 bases short, with 19 bases between. The CDR3 contains 16 residues. The germline CDR1 and CDR2 sequences are MNHNS and SASEGT. The origin of this receptor is a woman aged 35 to 49 with Graves' ophthalmopathy. The chain carries TRBV6-1 and TRBJ1-2; maybe TRBD1 (5 bases). Sequenced: blood. The CDR3 spells CASSVRGRRDTYGYTF. CDR3 DNA sequence: TGTGCCAGCAGTGTAAGGGGACGGAGGGATACCTATGGCTACACCTTC.